The T cell receptor (beta chain) described here comes from a study of shared clonotypes between healthy human individuals (dated by TCRdb to 2020 to 2021). Concerning the study at large: A few men and a couple of women, aged 18 to 49 years, made up the cohort. To estimate repertoire size and how much clonotypes are shared between individuals, the study performed deep sequencing of blood TCR repertoires from about 5 healthy adults. For each donor, CD4 naive and CD4 memory were each run on three plates, CD8 naive on two plates, and CD8 memory on one plate. Between about 0.85 and 9.5 billion PBMCs per donor were obtained by leukapheresis. Different laboratories and diverse techniques were used to prepare libraries and sequence TCR repertoires, to increase sequencing depth and limit assay-specific biases. General findings and caveats noted by the study authors: Approximately 5% of naive CD4, 3.5% of naive CD8, approximately 2.2% of memory CD4, and about 0.4% of memory CD8 clonotypes were shared across a few donors. Compared with non-shared clonotypes, clonotypes shared by all four sorted-subset donors had higher generation probabilities. The small number of donors limited the genetic and exposure-history diversity represented. Incomplete sequencing was indicated by rarefaction of sorted-subset datasets, despite the large sequencing depth. Pairwise subsampling indicated that sequencing depth was expected to affect the degree of clonotype sharing among donors. Naive subsets generally had larger estimated clonotype richness than memory subsets did. Only blood was sampled, and tissue TCR repertoires likely differ from those in blood.

Using the deep immunoSEQ assay, TCR CDR3 regions were amplified from genomic DNA by multiplex PCR. For each cell subset, the extracted genomic DNA was distributed evenly across all wells of several immunoSEQ 96-well plates, and each plate served as one replicate. For sorted subsets, roughly 200 ng of genomic DNA, equivalent to about 30,000 T cell genomes, went into each replicate PCR. The purified libraries were quantified using a Qubit 3.0 fluorometer, sized with a Bioanalyzer 2100, and then quantified again using the KAPA Library Quantification kit. Each immunoSEQ 96-well plate was sequenced on its own single-read 150-cycle Illumina NextSeq 550 flow cell. The study's own analysis went as follows. The immunoSEQ output contained only junctional sequences without quality scores, so filtering could not match that applied to full-length reads. To assign V/J genes and CDR3, sequences were annotated against IMGT germline references using PyIR, a Python wrapper for IgBLAST v1.9. Reads were removed for weak V/J assignments (E-value above 1e-6), missing CDR3, stop codons, out-of-frame junctions, or ambiguous translated residues. A V3J clonotype was defined by an identical inferred V gene, J gene, and CDR3 amino acid sequence. The percentage overlap between two repertoires was calculated by dividing the number of shared unique clonotypes by the size of the smaller repertoire. Repertoire richness was assessed with RTK rarefaction, the Chao1 estimator, and Recon v2.1 estimates of unobserved clonotypes. OLGA was used to compute generation probabilities for all TCRbeta clonotypes that the gDNA method yielded from a handful of donors. Sourced from immuneACCESS, this table was stored by TCRdb with only in-frame sequences that have V and J called. A share of the clones is absent; for the studies checked, an unresolved V gene accounts for under half, and the remainder has no known explanation. V, J and clone size are those of that table, while D and trimming were read from the DNA. The sample data list about 600,000 clones, and roughly 95% of these were observed just once. The ten largest account for around 0.11% of the sample.

In regard to this clone: The clone's antigen remains unknown. No quality values exist for individual bases; no much larger clone is one base distant.

For the CD8 naive samples, CD45RO-negative cells were positively selected for CCR7, yielding a CD45RA+CCR7+ population from which TemRA cells were excluded. Donors were healthy HIV-negative adults with no recently reported acute infections or vaccinations. All donors were Caucasian adults living in Nashville, Tennessee, USA. Blood was obtained by leukapheresis, after which PBMCs were separated by Ficoll-Histopaque density gradient centrifugation and cryopreserved in liquid nitrogen vapor phase. Purity and quantity of every magnetically sorted T cell population were checked by analytical flow cytometry. Genomic DNA was isolated from each sorted fraction and quantified by UV absorbance on a Nanodrop 2000c. The germline V gene (reference sequence) provides CDR1 LNHDA and CDR2 SQIVND. V gives up 3 bases and J gives up 4 bases, and the segment between their germline ends measures 6 bases. The CDR3 runs 13 amino acids, cysteine and phenylalanine included. Kept here is only the CDR3 DNA, which spans 39 bases and is read in frame from base 1.

Sequencing was carried out using naive CD8+ T cells sorted from blood. The cell subset or site label corresponds to: CD45RA+CCR7+. Here the chain combines TRBV19 and TRBJ2-2, with the D gene call left open. The sequence came from a woman in her twenties or thirties in good health. The CDR3 region has the sequence CASSMVGTGELFF. The nucleotide sequence is TGTGCCAGTAGTATGGTCGGCACCGGGGAGCTGTTTTTT.